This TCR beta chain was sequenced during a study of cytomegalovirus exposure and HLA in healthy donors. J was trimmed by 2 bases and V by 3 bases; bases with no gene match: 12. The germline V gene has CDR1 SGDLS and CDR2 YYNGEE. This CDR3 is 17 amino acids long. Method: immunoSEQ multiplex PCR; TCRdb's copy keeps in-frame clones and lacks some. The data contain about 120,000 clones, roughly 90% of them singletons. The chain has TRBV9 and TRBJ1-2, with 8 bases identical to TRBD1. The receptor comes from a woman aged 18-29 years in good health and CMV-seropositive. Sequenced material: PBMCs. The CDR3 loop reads CASSAAPGQGGNYGYTF. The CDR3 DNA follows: TGTGCCAGCAGCGCCGCCCCCGGACAGGGAGGGAACTATGGCTACACCTTC.